This TCR beta chain was sequenced for a study of cytomegalovirus exposure and HLA in healthy donors. About the study: Prior work identified around 100 million unique TCR beta sequences in some 200 million T cells. General study results and limits: The HLA-A and HLA-B alleles of most subjects were reportedly predicted accurately from TCR beta sequences. In presence/absence analyses, roughly uniform sequencing depth across donors was assumed. Later findings reportedly placed an Asian-associated ancestry cluster below the 666-donor mean for N-insertions.

The PCR used 60 Vbeta and 13 Jbeta primers. Profiling relied on immunoSEQ multiplex PCR, and the TCRdb table lists in-frame clones only, not all of them. The sample yields roughly 200,000 clones, approximately 82% seen once. The germline V gene encodes CDR1 SQVTM and CDR2 ANQGSEA. V shed 4 bases and J shed 2 bases, with 8 bases lying between them. The CDR3 is made up of 12 amino acids. Points on this clone: Its antigen is still unknown.

The sequence derives from a woman aged 40 to 50 in good health and CMV-seronegative. The sample taken for sequencing was PBMCs. The chain joins TRBV29-1 to TRBJ2-5; D remains ambiguous. In DNA, the CDR3 is TGCAGCGTTGCCTGGCAACAAGAGACCCAGTACTTC. Encoded protein: CSVAWQQETQYF.